These 7 T cell receptor beta chains share one sample of origin, sequenced in a study of T-cell reconstitution after alpha-beta-depleted transplantation in children. The library targeted TCRbeta and was prepared with unique molecular identifiers. One entry per CDR3 protein results from TCRdb running MiXCR on the PCR reads. The table shows over 150,000 distinct CDR3 sequences, with around 7% occurring only once. The sequencing here drew on PBMCs, taken before TCRalphabeta/CD19-depleted stem cell transplant. The receptors stem from a boy under 10 years old with acute lymphoblastic leukemia, due to receive a stem cell transplant.

The chain carries TRBV20-1 and TRBJ2-3; weak D call: TRBD2 (7 bases). This CDR3 contains 17 residues. From germline, CDR1 is DFQATT and CDR2 SNEGSKA (reference sequence). Here the CDR3 DNA reads TGCTGCTCCAGGGGCTTGAGCGGGGTCACTAGCACAGATACGCAGTATTTT. Its translation: CCSRGLSGVTSTDTQYF.

The gene calls are TRBV15 and TRBJ1-1; D possibly corresponds to TRBD1 (6 bases). Germline CDR1 reads LNHNV; CDR2 reads YYDKDF (reference sequence). V was trimmed by 7 bases and J by 1 base, leaving 10 bases between them. This CDR3 is 13 amino acids long. CDR3 coding DNA: TGTGCCACCACGGACAGCCCGAACACTGAAGCTTTCTTT. It specifies CATTDSPNTEAFF.

V usage is TRBV18 and J usage is TRBJ1-1; TRBD1 aligns across 7 bases. The germline V gene encodes CDR1 KGHSH and CDR2 LQKENI. V gave up 2 bases and J gave up 3 bases; unmatched junction bases: 3. This CDR3 region has 14 residues. CDR3 in amino acids: CASSPRGGDTEAFF. The CDR3 region has the DNA TGTGCCAGCTCACCAAGAGGGGGCGACACTGAAGCTTTCTTT.

Only a few counts were recorded for this clonotype. This chain uses TRBV28 with TRBJ2-3; D not resolved. Germline V gene data show CDR1 as MDHEN and CDR2 as SYDVKM. V gave up 3 bases and J gave up 1 base, with 17 bases separating them. This CDR3 contains 17 residues. The CDR3: CASSLVRVRVRTDTQYF. The CDR3 nucleotides read TGTGCCAGCAGTTTGGTCCGGGTGAGAGTGCGCACAGATACGCAGTATTTT.

This clonotype showed up many times. The chain employs TRBV28 and TRBJ2-7; the match to TRBD1 covers 7 bases. Per germline, CDR1 MDHEN and CDR2 SYDVKM. Germline trimming cut 1 base from V and 3 bases from J; bases unmatched to any gene: 24. This CDR3 has 21 residues. CDR3 residues: CASSLLPQGVSHSQTFYEQYF. CDR3 nucleotides: TGTGCCAGCAGTTTATTGCCCCAGGGGGTAAGCCATAGCCAAACCTTCTACGAGCAGTACTTC. Combining the CDR3 with reference TRBV28 and TRBJ2-7 gives the whole variable domain DVKVTQSSRYLVKRTGEKVFLECVQDMDHENMFWYRQDPGLGLRLIYFSYDVKMKEKGDIPEGYSVSREKKERFSLILESASTNQTSMYLCASSLLPQGVSHSQTFYEQYFGPGTRLTVT.

This clonotype was seen at least ten times. The chain recombines TRBV6-2 or TRBV6-3 with TRBJ2-2, with a weak D call TRBD2 (5 bases). Trimming removed 10 bases at V and 7 bases at J, with 13 bases between. Germline V gene sequence: CDR1 MNHEY, CDR2 SVGEGT. This CDR3 has 12 residues. CDR3 nucleotides: TGTGCCACCCTTGCGGCGGGCGGGGAGCTGTTTTTT. Translated: CATLAAGGELFF.

This clonotype was found a few times. J is TRBJ2-2 and V is TRBV29-1; possibly TRBD1 for D (5 bases). Germline CDR1 SQVTM, CDR2 ANQGSEA. V dropped 7 bases and J dropped 5 bases, with 26 bases sitting between them. The CDR3 consists of 17 residues. The CDR3, as DNA: TGCAGCGCCGTGGGGCCTGGGGTTAGCTCCTCGACCGGGGAGCTGTTTTTT. It codes for CSAVGPGVSSSTGELFF.